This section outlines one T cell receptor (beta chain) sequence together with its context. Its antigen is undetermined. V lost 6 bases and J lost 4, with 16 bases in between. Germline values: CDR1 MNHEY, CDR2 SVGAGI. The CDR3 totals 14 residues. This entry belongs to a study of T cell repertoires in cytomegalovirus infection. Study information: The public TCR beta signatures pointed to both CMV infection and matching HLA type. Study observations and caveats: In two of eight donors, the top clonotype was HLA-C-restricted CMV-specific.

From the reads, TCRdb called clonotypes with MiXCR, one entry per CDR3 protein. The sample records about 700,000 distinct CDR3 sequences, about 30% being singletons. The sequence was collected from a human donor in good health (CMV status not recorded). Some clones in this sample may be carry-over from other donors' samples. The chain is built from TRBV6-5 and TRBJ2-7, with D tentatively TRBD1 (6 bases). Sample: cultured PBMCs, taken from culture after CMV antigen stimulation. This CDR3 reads CASSPQQGVYEQYF. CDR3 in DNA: TGTGCCAGCAGCCCCCAACAGGGCGTGTACGAGCAGTACTTC.